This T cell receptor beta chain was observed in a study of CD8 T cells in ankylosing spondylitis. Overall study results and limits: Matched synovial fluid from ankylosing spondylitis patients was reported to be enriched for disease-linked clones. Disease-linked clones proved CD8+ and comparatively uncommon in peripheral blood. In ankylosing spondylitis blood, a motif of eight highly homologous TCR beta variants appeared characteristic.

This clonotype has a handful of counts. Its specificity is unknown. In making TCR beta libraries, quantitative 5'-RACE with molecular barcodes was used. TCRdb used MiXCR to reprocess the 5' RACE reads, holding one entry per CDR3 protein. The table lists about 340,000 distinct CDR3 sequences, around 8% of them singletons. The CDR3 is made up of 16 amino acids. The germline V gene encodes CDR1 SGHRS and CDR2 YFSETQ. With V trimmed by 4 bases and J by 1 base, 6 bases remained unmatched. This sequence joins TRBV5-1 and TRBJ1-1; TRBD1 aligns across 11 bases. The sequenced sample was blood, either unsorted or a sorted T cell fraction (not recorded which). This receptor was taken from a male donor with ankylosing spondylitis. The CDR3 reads CASSVGTGGQNTEAFF. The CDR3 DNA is TGCGCCAGCAGCGTCGGGACAGGGGGTCAGAACACTGAAGCTTTCTTT.